This T cell receptor beta chain derives from a study of T cell clonotyping in hematopoietic cell transplantation. Whole-study context: Recipients' pretransplant samples followed cytoreduction. Study observations and caveats: Few recipient clonotypes overlapped donors; over 97% were de novo at given depth.

In its sample, this clone was seen once. Its specificity is unknown. Assay: immunoSEQ multiplex PCR; the TCRdb copy retains only in-frame clones and omits some. The table includes around 80,000 clones, 95% to 97% detected once. As to time point: recipient sample about 28 days before transplant, after cytoreduction. This receptor was identified in a woman between 45 and 60 years old with acute myeloid leukemia. Some clones in this sample may be carry-over from other donors' samples. The sequenced sample was peripheral blood mononuclear cells, obtained before stem cell transplant.

CDR3 in amino acids: CASSLGGTTSYEQYF. The CDR3 DNA reads TGTGCCAGCAGCTTAGGAGGGACGACCTCCTACGAGCAGTACTTC. The J gene is TRBJ2-7, the V gene TRBV7-2, with D perhaps being TRBD1 or TRBD2 (5 bases each). V dropped 1 base and J dropped 0 bases, with 10 bases sitting between them. The germline CDR1 and CDR2 sequences are SGHTA and FQGNSA. This CDR3 is 15 amino acids long.